The source of this T cell receptor beta chain is a study of neurological immune-mediated disorders (dated by TCRdb to between 2019 and 2020). Regarding the complete study: Among the approximately 35 multiple sclerosis patients, relapsing-remitting MS accounted for around 31 and secondary progressive MS accounted for 3. The cohort comprised roughly 69 subjects: about 15 HAM/TSP patients, around 35 multiple sclerosis patients and 20 healthy controls. Alongside PBMC samples, the set of some 97 TCR-beta libraries contained longitudinal samples, technical triplicates, and paired CD4+ and CD8+ T-cell subsets that had been sorted. Peripheral blood TCR-beta repertoires from HTLV-I-associated myelopathy (HAM/TSP) patients, multiple sclerosis patients and healthy controls were compared by UMI-based sequencing. Summary of the overall study and its limitations: No identical CDR3 amino acid sequences were found to be shared among expanded clones across subjects, suggesting that TCR-beta repertoires were private in all groups. In phylogenetic analysis, the repertoires of 18 of 34 MS patients grouped into a cluster of related CDR3 sequences, which suggests a possible signature at the repertoire level. No association of the MS cluster with clinical or MRI features was observed, and the need for larger cohorts was stated by the authors. The highest TCR clonal expansion was observed in HAM/TSP patients, whereas the lowest was observed in MS patients, even when compared with healthy controls.

Libraries from unsorted PBMCs were made from 2 million PBMCs kept in RNAlater at -80 degrees C until RNA extraction. The multiple sclerosis patients were enrolled in a US clinical protocol that used magnetic resonance imaging to evaluate disease progression. Peripheral blood underwent Ficoll-Hypaque density gradient centrifugation to isolate PBMCs, which were then cryopreserved in liquid nitrogen. In this sample, this clonotype turned up many times. Its antigen target is currently unknown. Nothing much larger sits one base from this clone, and base qualities are not available. cDNA synthesis used template-switch 5'RACE with a primer carrying a 10-nucleotide random unique molecular identifier tagging each TCR transcript. Every sequencing run yielded over 170 million TCR-beta sequences covering 15-18 subjects. The RNeasy kit was used for extraction of total RNA. TCR-beta VDJ regions were amplified with primers for the TCR constant region and the 5'RACE anchor, using the KAPA Real-time Library Amplification kit. A first PCR added sample indexes and Illumina adaptors, after which a second PCR increased the library yield. After Ampure bead purification, the TCR product of roughly 650 bp was size-selected on a 2% E-gel SizeSelection system. Before pooling, library quality was checked on a Bioanalyzer, concentration was measured with Qubit, and libraries were quantified with the Kapa Library Quantification kit. Libraries were sequenced paired-end 2 x 150 bp on an Illumina HiSeq 2500. To increase sequence diversity, roughly 24-32% phiX was spiked into each library pool. The source study handled its data this way. Quality-filtered reads were processed with the UMI-based MiGEC pipeline, and over 85% of raw TCR sequences were removed by the MiGEC pipeline during error correction. IMGT germline references were used for aligning VDJ genes, and each clonotype was defined as a unique CDR3 amino acid sequence together with its V-J genes. Clonal expansion, Shannon diversity and CDR3 relatedness (CalcPairwiseDistances, ClusterSamples) were evaluated with VDJtools, and phylogenetic trees were built with CLCbio workbench. A clone was classed as expanded if it had 8 or more unique UMIs, a cutoff based on coefficient-of-variation modelling across technical triplicates. TCRdb applied fastp at Q25 and MiXCR to the public reads, then kept only in-frame beta chains. Entries are consolidated by CDR3 protein sequence, retaining the most common genes and DNA. The V and J calls were not made by the authors but by TCRdb's processing. Recorded for this sample are 50,000 to 80,000 distinct CDR3 sequences; 4.5% of them occurred a single time. 6.5% to 7.5% of the sample is in the top ten clones.

Sequences were obtained from PBMCs. The sequence was collected from a man aged 30-40 years with multiple sclerosis.

The CDR3 is CASSLEGSAGTGELFF. DNA sequence: TGCGCCAGCAGCTTGGAGGGTAGCGCGGGCACCGGGGAGCTGTTTTTT. This sequence uses TRBV5-1 and TRBJ2-2; the D gene is perhaps TRBD2, on 5 matching bases. According to the germline V gene, CDR1 reads SGHRS and CDR2 reads YFSETQ. The CDR3 covers 16 residues, taking in both the cysteine and the phenylalanine. Only the CDR3 part of the read is kept: 48 bases, read in frame from the first base. Cut back by 0 bases and 4 bases, the V and J ends lie 13 bases apart.